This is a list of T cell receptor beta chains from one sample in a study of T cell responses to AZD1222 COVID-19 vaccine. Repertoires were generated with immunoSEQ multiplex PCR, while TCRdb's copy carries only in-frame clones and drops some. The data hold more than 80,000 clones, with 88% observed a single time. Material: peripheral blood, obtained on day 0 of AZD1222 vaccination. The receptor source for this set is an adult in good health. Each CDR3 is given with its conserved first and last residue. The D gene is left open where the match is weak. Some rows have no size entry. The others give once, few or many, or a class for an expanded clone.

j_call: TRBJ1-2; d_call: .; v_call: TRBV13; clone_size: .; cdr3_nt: TGTGCCAGCAGTCTGGACAGAAACTTCTATGGCTACACCTTC; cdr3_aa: CASSLDRNFYGYTF
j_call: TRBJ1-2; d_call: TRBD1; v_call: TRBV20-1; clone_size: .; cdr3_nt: TGCAGTGCTAGTCAGCCGGGACAGGGGGCCTATGGCTACACCTTC; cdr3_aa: CSASQPGQGAYGYTF
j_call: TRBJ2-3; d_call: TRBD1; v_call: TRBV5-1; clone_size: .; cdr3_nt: TGCGCCAGCAGCGCGGGACAGGATTACACGGATACGCAGTATTTT; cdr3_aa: CASSAGQDYTDTQYF
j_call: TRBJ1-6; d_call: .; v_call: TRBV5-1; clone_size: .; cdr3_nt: TGCGCCAGCAGCTTGGCGGGGAATTATAATTCACCCCTCCACTTT; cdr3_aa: CASSLAGNYNSPLHF
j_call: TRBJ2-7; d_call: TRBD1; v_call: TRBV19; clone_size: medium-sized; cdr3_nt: TGTGCCAGTAGTCCCAGGACAGGGTTCCACGAGCAGTACTTC; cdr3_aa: CASSPRTGFHEQYF
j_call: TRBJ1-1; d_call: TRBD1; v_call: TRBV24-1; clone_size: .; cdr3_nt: TGTGCCACCAGTGATTCTAGGACAGGGAACACTGAAGCTTTCTTT; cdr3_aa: CATSDSRTGNTEAFF
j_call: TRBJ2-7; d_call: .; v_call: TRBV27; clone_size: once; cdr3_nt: TGTGCCAGCAGTGCGACTAACTCCTACGAGCAGTACTTC; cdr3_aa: CASSATNSYEQYF
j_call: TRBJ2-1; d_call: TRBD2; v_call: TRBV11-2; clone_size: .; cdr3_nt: TGTGCCAGCAGCTTACAAGGGACTACCAGCGGGGGCGAGGATGAGCAGTTCTTC; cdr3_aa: CASSLQGTTSGGEDEQFF
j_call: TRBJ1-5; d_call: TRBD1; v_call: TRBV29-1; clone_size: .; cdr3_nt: TGCAGCGCCGCGGGACAGAACAATCAGCCCCAGCATTTT; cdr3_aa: CSAAGQNNQPQHF
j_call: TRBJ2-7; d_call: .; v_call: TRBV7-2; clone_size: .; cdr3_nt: TGTGCCAGCAGCAACGGGACTGTCGAGCAGTACTTC; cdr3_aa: CASSNGTVEQYF
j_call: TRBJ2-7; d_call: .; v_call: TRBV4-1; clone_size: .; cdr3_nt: TGCGCCAGCAGCCAAGGCATACGCGACAGGACCTACGAGCAGTACTTC; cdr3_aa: CASSQGIRDRTYEQYF
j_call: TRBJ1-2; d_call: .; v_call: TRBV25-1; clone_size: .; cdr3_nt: TGTGCCCGCGACGACTATGGCTACACCTTC; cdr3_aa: CARDDYGYTF
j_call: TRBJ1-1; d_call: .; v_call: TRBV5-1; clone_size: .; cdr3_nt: TGCGCCAGCAGCTCCCGGCCGATGAACACTGAAGCTTTCTTT; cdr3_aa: CASSSRPMNTEAFF
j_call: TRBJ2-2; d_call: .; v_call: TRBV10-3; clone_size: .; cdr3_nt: TGTGCCATCGAGGATGGGTCGGCAGGGGAAGGGACCGGGGAGCTGTTTTTT; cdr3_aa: CAIEDGSAGEGTGELFF
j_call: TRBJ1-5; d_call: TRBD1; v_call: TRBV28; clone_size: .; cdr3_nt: TGTGCCAGCAGTTCAAGAAGGGGGCCCAACAATCAGCCCCAGCATTTT; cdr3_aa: CASSSRRGPNNQPQHF
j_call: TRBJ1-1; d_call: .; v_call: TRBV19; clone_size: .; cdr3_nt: TGTGCCAGTAGTATTTTGGGTGGGGGAGAGACTTTCTTT; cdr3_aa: CASSILGGGETFF
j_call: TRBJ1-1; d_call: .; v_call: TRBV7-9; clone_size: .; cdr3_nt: TGTGCCAGCAGCTTAAGTGGCCGAGGAAGTACTGAAGCTTTCTTT; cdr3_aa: CASSLSGRGSTEAFF
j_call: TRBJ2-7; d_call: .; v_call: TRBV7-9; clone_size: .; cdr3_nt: TGTGCCAGCAGCCACAAAGGGTACGAGCAGTACTTC; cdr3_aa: CASSHKGYEQYF
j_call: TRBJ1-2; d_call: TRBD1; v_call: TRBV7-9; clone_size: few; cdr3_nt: TGTGCCAGCAGCCCCTCCGGGACAGGGGGTTTCGGCTACACCTTC; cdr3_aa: CASSPSGTGGFGYTF
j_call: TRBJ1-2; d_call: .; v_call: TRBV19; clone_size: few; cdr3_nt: TGTGCCAGTAGTGCCCAACTGGGAAACTATGGCTACACCTTC; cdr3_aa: CASSAQLGNYGYTF
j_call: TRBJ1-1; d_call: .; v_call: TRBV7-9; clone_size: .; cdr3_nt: TGTGCCACCACGGAGGGAACGAACACTGAAGCTTTCTTT; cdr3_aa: CATTEGTNTEAFF
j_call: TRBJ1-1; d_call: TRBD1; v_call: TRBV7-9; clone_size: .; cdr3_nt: TGTGCCAGCAGCCCTACGACAGGGATGAACACTGAAGCTTTCTTT; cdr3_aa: CASSPTTGMNTEAFF
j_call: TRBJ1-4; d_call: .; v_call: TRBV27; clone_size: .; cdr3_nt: TGTGCCAGCAGGCCAGACGGGACAACTAATGAAAAACTGTTTTTT; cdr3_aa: CASRPDGTTNEKLFF
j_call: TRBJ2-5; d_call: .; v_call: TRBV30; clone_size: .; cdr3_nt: TGTGCTTTCAAGAGGGGCCGCTACCAAGAGACCCAGTACTTC; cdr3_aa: CAFKRGRYQETQYF
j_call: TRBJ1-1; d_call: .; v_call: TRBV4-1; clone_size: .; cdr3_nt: TGCGCCAGCAGCCAAGTGTCGGGGACGTCCAGCATGAACACTGAAGCTTTCTTT; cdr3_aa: CASSQVSGTSSMNTEAFF
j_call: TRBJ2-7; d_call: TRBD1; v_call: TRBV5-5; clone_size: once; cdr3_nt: TGTGCCAGCAGCTTGGGGACAGGGTTCTACGAGCAGTACTTC; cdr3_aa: CASSLGTGFYEQYF
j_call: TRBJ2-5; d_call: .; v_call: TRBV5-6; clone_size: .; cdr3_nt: TGTGCCAGCAGTTTAGGGCCTGGGACCCAGTACTTC; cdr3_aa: CASSLGPGTQYF
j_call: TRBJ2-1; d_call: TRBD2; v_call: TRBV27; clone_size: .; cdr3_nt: TGTGCCAGCAGACTTACTAGCGGGAGGGCCTCCTACAATGAGCAGTTCTTC; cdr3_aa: CASRLTSGRASYNEQFF
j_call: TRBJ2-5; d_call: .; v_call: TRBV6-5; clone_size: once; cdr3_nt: TGTGCCACCCCGAAGGGGATGTTGTTGGAGACCCAGTACTTC; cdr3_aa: CATPKGMLLETQYF
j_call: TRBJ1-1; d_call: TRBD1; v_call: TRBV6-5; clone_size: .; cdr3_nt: TGTGCCAGCAGGCCAGGGACAGGGGGGGGAGCTTTCTTT; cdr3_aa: CASRPGTGGGAFF
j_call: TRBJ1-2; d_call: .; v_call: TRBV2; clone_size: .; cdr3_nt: TGTGCCAGCAGTGAAGGCACAGGGACCTATGGCTACACCTTC; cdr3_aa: CASSEGTGTYGYTF
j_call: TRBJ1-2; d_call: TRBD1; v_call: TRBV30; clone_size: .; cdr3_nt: TGTGCCTGGAGTGTACGGGGACAGGGTAATAACTATGGCTACACCTTC; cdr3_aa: CAWSVRGQGNNYGYTF
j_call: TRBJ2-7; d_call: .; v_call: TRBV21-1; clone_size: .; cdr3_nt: TGTGCCAGCAGCAAAAGCCGGACTCTTTACGAGCAGTACTTC; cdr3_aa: CASSKSRTLYEQYF
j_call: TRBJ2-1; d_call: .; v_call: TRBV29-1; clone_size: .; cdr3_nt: TGCATATTAAGCCCCAGCTCCTACAATGAGCAGTTCTTC; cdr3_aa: CILSPSSYNEQFF
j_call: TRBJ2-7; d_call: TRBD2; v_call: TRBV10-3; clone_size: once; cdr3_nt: TGTGCCATCAGTGAGTCCCCGACCGGGACTAGCGGGAGGTACTCACAGCAGTACTTC; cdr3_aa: CAISESPTGTSGRYSQQYF
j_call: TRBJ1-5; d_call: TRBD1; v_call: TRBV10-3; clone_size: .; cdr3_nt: TGTGCCAGCAGACAGGGCGTGGGGGGGCCCCAGCATTTT; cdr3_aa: CASRQGVGGPQHF
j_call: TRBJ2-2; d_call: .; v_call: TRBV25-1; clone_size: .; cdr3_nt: TGTGCCAGCAGTGAGCAAGAGGGGTGGGCCGGGGAGCTGTTTTTT; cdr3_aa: CASSEQEGWAGELFF
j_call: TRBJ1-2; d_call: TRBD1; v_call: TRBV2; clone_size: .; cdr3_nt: TGTGCCAGCAGTGACGGGACAGCCAACTATGGCTACACCTTC; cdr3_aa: CASSDGTANYGYTF
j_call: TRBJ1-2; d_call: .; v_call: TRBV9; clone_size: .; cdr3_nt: TGTGCCAGCAGTTCCCTCATTGGCTACACCTTC; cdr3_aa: CASSSLIGYTF
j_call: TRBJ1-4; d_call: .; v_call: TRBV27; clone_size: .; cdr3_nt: TGTGCCAGCGGGCCGAGAGGGGTGGATGAAAAACTGTTTTTT; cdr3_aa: CASGPRGVDEKLFF
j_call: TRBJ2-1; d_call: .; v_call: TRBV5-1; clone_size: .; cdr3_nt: TGCGCCAGCAGCTTTCCCCAGGGGCCTACGGATGAGCAGTTCTTC; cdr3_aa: CASSFPQGPTDEQFF
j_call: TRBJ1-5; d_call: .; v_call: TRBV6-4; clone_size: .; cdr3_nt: TGTGCCAGCAGTGACTCGCACGGCAATCAGCCCCAGCATTTT; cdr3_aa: CASSDSHGNQPQHF
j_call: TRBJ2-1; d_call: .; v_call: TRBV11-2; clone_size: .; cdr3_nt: TGTGCCAGCAGCTTAGGAGGGAGCTCCTACAATGAGCAGTTCTTC; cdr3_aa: CASSLGGSSYNEQFF
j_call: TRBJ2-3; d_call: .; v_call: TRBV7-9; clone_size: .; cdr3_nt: TGTGCCAGCAGCTTAGAAGGAGGCACAGATACGCAGTATTTT; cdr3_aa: CASSLEGGTDTQYF
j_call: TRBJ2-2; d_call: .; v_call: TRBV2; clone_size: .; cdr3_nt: TGTGCCAGCAGTGATCTGGGGCTAAGTGTATCCGGGGAGCTGTTTTTT; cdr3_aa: CASSDLGLSVSGELFF
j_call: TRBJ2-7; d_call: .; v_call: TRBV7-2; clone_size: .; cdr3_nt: TGTGCCAGCAGCCGCTCGGGCTACGAGCAGTACTTC; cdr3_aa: CASSRSGYEQYF
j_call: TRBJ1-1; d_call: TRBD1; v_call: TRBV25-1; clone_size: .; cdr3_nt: TGTGCCAGCAGTTTCAGGGGGACTGAAGCTTTCTTT; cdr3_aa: CASSFRGTEAFF